This T cell receptor beta chain was recorded in a study of T cell responses to AZD1222 COVID-19 vaccine. Findings and caveats of the study: Spike-specific TCR repertoires showed rising breadth and depth after two AZD1222 doses. The donor cohort was predominantly white British with a female majority, and clonal diversity may have been underestimated.

Recipients boosted at about 4 weeks or about 12 weeks are pooled. The CDR3 consists of 14 residues. J was trimmed by 4 bases and V by 4 bases; bases with no gene match: 7. CDR1 SGHNT and CDR2 YYREEE come from the germline V gene (reference sequence). About this clone: Antigen specificity is unknown.

Sequencing was performed with immunoSEQ multiplex PCR; in TCRdb, only in-frame clones are kept and a portion is missing. Found here are tens of thousands of clones, 65% to 85% of them singletons; the top ten hold 15% to 20%. The chain has TRBV5-4 and TRBJ1-2; 7 bases align to TRBD1. The receptor comes from an adult who received the AZD1222 COVID-19 vaccine. This specimen consisted of peripheral blood, obtained 28 days after the second AZD1222 dose. In DNA, the CDR3 is TGTGCCAGCAGCGGAAGGGGGCTAAGCTATGGCTACACCTTC. It specifies CASSGRGLSYGYTF.